A few counts support the clone carrying this T cell receptor (beta chain). Other DNA sequences of this sample code for an identical CDR3. The entry originates in a study of blood T cell repertoires in COVID-19. Study overall: COVID-19 samples from acute and convalescent phases originated in the United States, Italy and Spain. Nucleic acid was either cDNA or gDNA, and it came from T cells, B-cell-depleted T cells, or PBMCs.

Per the study methods: From reference gene primer amplification, estimates of nucleated cell counts were derived. Libraries were prepared by immunoSEQ multiplex PCR; TCRdb keeps only in-frame clonotypes and omits some of them. From that table come the V and J calls and clone size; the DNA was used to work out D and trimming. The sample carries about 160,000 clones, approximately 92% recorded once. The CDR3 sequence is 14 residues long. Germline values: CDR1 SGHAT, CDR2 FQNNGV. V shed 2 bases and J shed 1 base, with 8 bases lying between them. The V gene is TRBV11-2, the J gene TRBJ1-1; TRBD1 is a possible D gene (6 bases). The receptor was isolated from a woman in her fifties or sixties with acute or convalescent COVID-19. The specimen sequenced was peripheral blood. CDR3 sequence (DNA): TGTGCCAGCAGCTTATTCAGGGGGAACACTGAAGCTTTCTTT. Its translation is CASSLFRGNTEAFF.